This T cell receptor (beta chain) was sequenced for a study of control samples from healthy donors and cancer patients. Assay: immunoSEQ multiplex PCR; the TCRdb copy retains only in-frame clones and omits some. Of some 130,000 clones in the sample, about 90% were seen once. The CDR3 covers 16 residues. Per the germline V gene, CDR1 is SNHLY and CDR2 is FYNNEI. V lost 8 bases to trimming and J lost 6 bases, with 23 bases between them. Sequenced material: blood. This chain uses TRBV2 with TRBJ1-5; D perhaps matches TRBD1 (5 bases). This TCR was recovered from a woman in her fifties or sixties in good health. The CDR3 nucleotides are TGTGCCAGCGGCAGGCTCGGGGCACGTGAAGGTCAGCCCCAGCATTTT. Translated, it gives CASGRLGAREGQPQHF.